The 25 T cell receptor beta chains below were found in one sample sequenced in a study of identifying expanded T cells in peripheral blood. Some clones are missing from TCRdb's copy, which holds only in-frame ones; the method was immunoSEQ multiplex PCR. This sample has over 45,000 clones, with approximately 80% found just once. The sequenced sample consisted of blood. The receptors were sampled from a person aged 18 to 69 in good health.

V is TRBV11-3 and J is TRBJ1-1; 7 bases line up with TRBD1. Trimming removed 1 base from V and 1 base from J; junction bases left unmatched: 0. Germline CDR1 SGHNT, CDR2 YENEEA. CDR3 size: 14 residues. This CDR3 is CASSLGQGNTEAFF. The CDR3 DNA follows: TGTGCCAGCAGCTTAGGACAGGGGAACACTGAAGCTTTCTTT.

The CDR3 sequence: CASSPKPTGHNGYGYTF. The CDR3 nucleotides read TGTGCCAGCTCACCGAAACCCACAGGACATAATGGGTATGGCTACACCTTC. The chain links TRBV18 to TRBJ1-2; perhaps TRBD1 as D (5 bases). The CDR3 covers 17 residues. The ends were cut back, 3 bases at V and 5 bases at J, with 22 bases in the middle. Germline V CDR1 and CDR2: KGHSH, LQKENI.

V and J are TRBV7-9 and TRBJ2-1; a weak D match, TRBD2 (5 bases). The germline V gene encodes CDR1 SEHNR and CDR2 FQNEAQ (reference sequence). The CDR3 sequence is 15 residues long. Trimming pared 1 base from V and 0 bases from J, leaving 7 bases between. The CDR3 nucleotides are TGTGCCAGCAGCTTAGGGCTAGCCTCCTACAATGAGCAGTTCTTC. Translating it yields CASSLGLASYNEQFF.

J is TRBJ2-5 and V is TRBV7-6; weak D call: TRBD2 (6 bases). The ends were cut back, 5 bases at V and 5 bases at J, with 18 bases in the middle. The CDR3 covers 15 residues. Germline assignment: CDR1 SGHVS and CDR2 FNYEAQ. CDR3 sequence (DNA): TGTGCCAGCAGCACCACGGGGAGGATCGAGGAGACCCAGTACTTC. This gives the protein CASSTTGRIEETQYF.

This chain uses TRBV20-1 with TRBJ1-1; unclear D gene. This CDR3 has 11 residues. Trimming left V 6 bases short and J 3 bases short, with 8 bases between. Germline V gene sequence: CDR1 DFQATT, CDR2 SNEGSKA (reference sequence). CDR3 protein: CSADGYTEAFF. The CDR3 DNA follows: TGCAGTGCCGACGGATACACTGAAGCTTTCTTT.

V and J are TRBV19 and TRBJ2-3, with TRBD2 matching 11 bases. The CDR3 is 15 amino acids. Germline CDR1 and CDR2: LNHDA and SQIVND (reference sequence). With 7 bases clipped from V and 3 bases from J, the junction kept 6 bases outside the gene matches. The CDR3 nucleotides are TGTGCCAGTACCCTAGCGGGGGGCCGGACAGATACGCAGTATTTT. Amino acids: CASTLAGGRTDTQYF.

The chain joins TRBV5-1 to TRBJ2-5, with 12 bases aligning to TRBD2. The CDR3 runs 15 residues. The V gene's germline CDR1 is SGHRS and CDR2 YFSETQ. The V gene end was trimmed by 1 base and the J gene end by 5 bases; junction bases not matched to a gene: 3. This chain's CDR3 is CASSLTTSGGETQYF. The CDR3 nucleotides read TGCGCCAGCAGCTTGACGACTAGCGGGGGTGAGACCCAGTACTTC.

As to this clone: Because the CDR3's place on the DNA is in doubt, the DNA is left out and the CDR3 is given as listed by TCRdb. This chain joins TRBV21-1 and TRBJ2-6; the table's D call, TRBD1, has no DNA check behind it. TRBV21-1 is tagged as a pseudogene. The CDR3 adds up to 19 amino acids, both ends counted. This chain's CDR3 is CASSKGATGWGSGANVLTF.

This clone was observed a few times. The J gene is TRBJ1-5, the V gene TRBV30; the D is unclear. Germline V CDR1 and CDR2: GTSNPN, SVGIG (reference sequence). This CDR3 is built from 14 residues. Trimming left V 0 bases short and J 4 bases short, with 10 bases between. The CDR3 here is CAWSVSGGNQPQHF. DNA for the CDR3: TGTGCCTGGAGTGTCTCAGGAGGTAATCAGCCCCAGCATTTT.

CDR3 in amino acids: CASSPWTQNTGELFF. The DNA for the CDR3 is TGTGCCAGCAGTCCTTGGACTCAAAACACCGGGGAGCTGTTTTTT. The V gene is TRBV6-5, the J gene TRBJ2-2, with a tentative D call TRBD2 (5 bases). Germline V gene lookup returns CDR1 MNHEY and CDR2 SVGAGI. The CDR3 covers 15 residues. V was pared by 5 bases and J by 2 bases, with 12 bases between.

This clone turned up a few times. This chain connects TRBV4-3 to TRBJ1-1; 9 bases line up with TRBD1. The CDR3 covers 17 residues. The V and J ends lost 4 bases and 2 bases, in that order; junction bases with no gene match: 11. The germline V gene has CDR1 LGHNA and CDR2 YSLEER. The chain's CDR3 is CASSPRPLGQGNTEAFF. The CDR3 coding sequence is TGCGCCAGCAGCCCGCGCCCGCTGGGACAGGGTAACACTGAAGCTTTCTTT.

The V and J genes are TRBV11-3 and TRBJ1-1; D is ambiguous. This CDR3 is built from 13 residues. V was trimmed by 5 bases and J by 1 base, leaving 8 bases between them. In germline, CDR1 is SGHNT, CDR2 YENEEA. The CDR3 loop reads CASSPMGNTEAFF. The CDR3 bases are TGTGCCAGCAGCCCGATGGGGAACACTGAAGCTTTCTTT.

V is TRBV4-1 and J is TRBJ2-1; tentatively, D is TRBD1 or TRBD2 (5 bases each). The CDR3 totals 16 residues. V shed 1 base and J shed 3 bases, with 13 bases lying between them. Germline assignment: CDR1 MGHRA and CDR2 YSYEKL. CDR3 sequence reads: CASSQGQGRIYNEQFF. The DNA for the CDR3 is TGCGCCAGCAGCCAAGGCCAGGGACGGATCTACAATGAGCAGTTCTTC.

This clone came up once. The chain employs TRBV19 and TRBJ1-1; unclear D gene. V was clipped by 1 base and J by 1 base, with 10 bases between them. Germline CDR1 reads LNHDA; CDR2 reads SQIVND (reference sequence). This CDR3 has 15 amino acids. The CDR3 protein is CASSIVVGGNTEAFF. CDR3 nucleotides: TGTGCCAGTAGTATAGTCGTGGGCGGGAACACTGAAGCTTTCTTT.

The chain links TRBV18 to TRBJ1-2, with D hard to call. Trimming pared 3 bases from V and 2 bases from J, leaving 10 bases between. CDR3 size: 14 residues. From germline, CDR1 is KGHSH and CDR2 LQKENI. CDR3 bases: TGTGCCAGCTCACCTTCCGGGAACAACTATGGCTACACCTTC. This gives the protein CASSPSGNNYGYTF.

The chain recombines TRBV18 with TRBJ2-7, with D unresolved. Germline CDR1 KGHSH, CDR2 LQKENI. Trimming shortened V by 0 bases and J by 1 base, and 10 bases separated the two germline ends. The CDR3 length is 15 residues. The CDR3 reads CASSPPAEGSYEQYF. CDR3 nucleotide sequence: TGTGCCAGCTCACCACCGGCTGAAGGATCCTACGAGCAGTACTTC.

The chain recombines TRBV5-1 with TRBJ2-1; 7 nucleotides align to TRBD1. The CDR3 sequence is 15 residues long. V shed 2 bases and J 5 bases; nucleotides not matched to a gene: 7. Per germline, CDR1 SGHRS and CDR2 YFSETQ. The CDR3 nucleotides read TGCGCCAGCAGCTTAGACAGGGAGAGAAACAATGAGCAGTTCTTC. This codes for CASSLDRERNNEQFF.

The CDR3 DNA reads TGCGCCAGCAGCCAAAGGACAGGTCCTTACGAGCAGTACTTC. Translating gives CASSQRTGPYEQYF. V gene TRBV4-3 combines with J gene TRBJ2-7; 7 bases map to TRBD1. The CDR3 loop spans 14 amino acids. Trimming cost V 2 bases and J 4 bases; bases outside gene matches: 5. In germline, CDR1 is LGHNA, CDR2 YSLEER.

This clone was seen more than once but under ten times. The chain employs TRBV5-4 and TRBJ1-4; D is undetermined. The length of the CDR3 is 14 residues. Germline loops: CDR1 SGHNT, CDR2 YYREEE (reference sequence). The germline V and J ends were trimmed by 2 bases and 1 base, with 6 bases remaining between them. The CDR3 sequence is CASSFKGTNEKLFF. CDR3 coding DNA: TGTGCCAGCAGCTTCAAGGGAACTAATGAAAAACTGTTTTTT. The full variable domain, its missing parts supplied by reference TRBV5-4 and TRBJ1-4, is ETGVTQSPTHLIKTRGQQVTLRCSSQSGHNTVSWYQQALGQGPQFIFQYYREEENGRGNFPPRFSGLQFPNYSSELNVNALELDDSALYLCASSFKGTNEKLFFGSGTQLSVL.

This clone was counted a single time. The genes are TRBV23-1 and TRBJ1-2, with D unclear. TRBV23-1 is noted as an ORF with a role that remains uncertain. V gave up 3 bases and J gave up 12 bases, with 5 bases separating them. The CDR3 is 9 amino acids. The CDR3: CASSHSHTF. In nucleotides, the CDR3 is TGCGCCAGCAGTCATTCGCACACCTTC.

The chain recombines TRBV5-6 with TRBJ2-2, with 9 positions matching TRBD2. The junction had 10 bases not matched to a gene; V was cut back by 3 bases and J by 7 bases. Germline V CDR1 and CDR2: SGHDT, YYEEEE. The CDR3 is 16 residues long. The CDR3 is CASSSLGGTSIGELFF. The CDR3 DNA reads TGTGCCAGCAGCTCGCTTGGTGGGACTAGCATCGGGGAGCTGTTTTTT.

The chain has TRBV21-1 and TRBJ2-5; the DNA was not compared with TRBD2, the D call given in the table. TRBV21-1 is marked as a pseudogene. The CDR3 length is 16 residues. The CDR3 region is CASSKAPLAGGETQYF. The CDR3 nucleotides are TGTGCCAGCAGCAAAGCCCCACTAGCGGGAGGAGAGACCCAGTACTTC.

CDR3 nucleotides: TGCGCCAGCAAAGGACAGCCTAGCTCCTACGAGCAGTACTTC. This gives the protein CASKGQPSSYEQYF. The V call is TRBV5-1, the J call TRBJ2-7; D may be TRBD1 (6 bases). The germline V and J ends were trimmed by 6 bases and 0 bases, with 13 bases remaining between them. Germline CDR1 is SGHRS and CDR2 is YFSETQ. The CDR3 spans 14 residues.

This clone appeared a few times. The rearrangement joins TRBV5-1 to TRBJ1-2; weak D call: TRBD1 (5 bases). Germline V gives CDR1 SGHRS, CDR2 YFSETQ. CDR3 size: 14 residues. V dropped 4 bases and J dropped 6 bases, with 16 bases sitting between them. Here the CDR3 reads CASSPVGGENGYTF. CDR3 nucleotide sequence: TGCGCCAGCAGCCCTGTCGGGGGGGAGAATGGCTACACCTTC.

The V and J genes are TRBV4-1 and TRBJ2-1, with TRBD2 matching over 8 bases. CDR1 and CDR2 from the germline V gene are MGHRA and YSYEKL. The J segment lost 0 bases and the V segment lost 6 bases, leaving 22 bases of the junction unmatched. The CDR3 loop spans 21 amino acids. In DNA form, the CDR3 reads TGCGCCAGCAGTCACAATCAGAGGGCTAGCGGGCGCAAAAACTCCTACAATGAGCAGTTCTTC. Translating gives CASSHNQRASGRKNSYNEQFF.